Listed below are T cell receptor beta chains from one sample, sequenced in a study of T cells in Graves' hyperthyroidism and ophthalmopathy. TCRdb re-derived calls from the multiplex PCR reads in MiXCR, one entry per CDR3 protein. The profile shows fewer than 350,000 distinct CDR3 sequences, roughly 21% of them singletons. Sequencing input: blood. The receptors here all came from a woman aged 45-60 years with Graves' hyperthyroidism. Each CDR3 is given with its conserved first and last residue. Fields, in order: CDR3 DNA, CDR3 protein, J gene, D gene, V gene, clone size. The D gene is left open where the match is weak. A clone size is listed for some rows: how often the clone was seen (once, few, many), or a class if it is expanded.

DNA: TGTGCCAGCAGCCAATGGGGACTAGCGAAGGGGAGAGAGACCCAGTACTTC
CDR3: CASSQWGLAKGRETQYF
J: TRBJ2-5
D: TRBD2
V: TRBV3-1
size: NA

DNA: TGCGCCACAGAGGGGGAGCCGTCCTACGAGCAGTACTTC
CDR3: CATEGEPSYEQYF
J: TRBJ2-7
D: NA
V: TRBV4-1
size: few

DNA: TGCAGTGCTAGTCCTAGCGGCAATTGGGGGGAGCAGTACTTC
CDR3: CSASPSGNWGEQYF
J: TRBJ2-7
D: TRBD2
V: TRBV20-1
size: few

DNA: TGCAGTGCTCCCCCTAACTATGGCTACACCTTC
CDR3: CSAPPNYGYTF
J: TRBJ1-2
D: NA
V: TRBV20-1
size: many

DNA: TGTGCCAGCAGTTACTCTACAGGGGAAGGGGCGAGCAATCAGCCCCAGCATTTT
CDR3: CASSYSTGEGASNQPQHF
J: TRBJ1-5
D: TRBD1
V: TRBV6-6
size: many

DNA: TGTGCCAGCAGTTCGGACAGCTCTGGGGCCAACGTCCTGACTTTC
CDR3: CASSSDSSGANVLTF
J: TRBJ2-6
D: NA
V: TRBV28
size: many

DNA: TGCGCCAGCAGTGAGTCCGGGCAGGGTGGTCAAGAGACCCAGTACTTC
CDR3: CASSESGQGGQETQYF
J: TRBJ2-5
D: NA
V: TRBV10-1
size: many

DNA: TGTGCCAGCAGCCAGCACGGGACCACATCCGGGGGCTACACCTTC
CDR3: CASSQHGTTSGGYTF
J: TRBJ1-2
D: NA
V: TRBV4-2
size: NA

DNA: TGTGCCACGCAGGGTTTTCCCACAGATACGCAGTATTTT
CDR3: CATQGFPTDTQYF
J: TRBJ2-3
D: NA
V: TRBV6-1
size: NA

DNA: TGTGCCAGCAGCCCCGGGACTAGCGCCGGGGAGCTGTTTTTT
CDR3: CASSPGTSAGELFF
J: TRBJ2-2
D: TRBD2
V: TRBV11-3
size: many

DNA: TGTGCCACCACTTCTGGACTAGCGGTTAGCAATGAGCAGTTCTTC
CDR3: CATTSGLAVSNEQFF
J: TRBJ2-1
D: TRBD2
V: TRBV11-2
size: many

DNA: TGCAGCGTTGAATCGGGGGGAAACATTCAGTACTTC
CDR3: CSVESGGNIQYF
J: TRBJ2-4
D: TRBD2
V: TRBV29-1
size: few

DNA: TGTGCCAGCAGCTTATGGGTAGGGACCCGTTACACCGGGGAGCTGTTTTTT
CDR3: CASSLWVGTRYTGELFF
J: TRBJ2-2
D: NA
V: TRBV7-9
size: many

DNA: TGTGCCAGCAGCGAAAGGTTAAACACTGAAGCTTTCTTT
CDR3: CASSERLNTEAFF
J: TRBJ1-1
D: NA
V: TRBV6-1
size: many

DNA: TGTGCCAGCTCACCACCAGGGGTCTCAGGGCCCCAGCATTTT
CDR3: CASSPPGVSGPQHF
J: TRBJ1-5
D: NA
V: TRBV18
size: many

DNA: TGTGCCAGCAGCTTACCCACAGGGTTTGGTGGCTACACCTTC
CDR3: CASSLPTGFGGYTF
J: TRBJ1-2
D: NA
V: TRBV5-5
size: many

DNA: TGCGCCAGCAGCCACGGACAGTACTCTGGAAACACCATATATTTT
CDR3: CASSHGQYSGNTIYF
J: TRBJ1-3
D: NA
V: TRBV5-1
size: NA

DNA: TGTGCCAGTAGTATCGGACTAGCGTCCACAGATACGCAGTATTTT
CDR3: CASSIGLASTDTQYF
J: TRBJ2-3
D: TRBD2
V: TRBV19
size: NA

DNA: TGTGCCAGCAGTTTACGTATGGGTTGGCAGCCCCAGCATTTT
CDR3: CASSLRMGWQPQHF
J: TRBJ1-5
D: NA
V: TRBV12-3/TRBV12-4
size: many

DNA: TGTGCCAGCAGCCCGCCGGGAAATCAAGAGACCCAGTACTTC
CDR3: CASSPPGNQETQYF
J: TRBJ2-5
D: NA
V: TRBV7-6
size: NA

DNA: TGTGCCAGCAGTTTAGGTACAGGGCAGCCCCAGCATTTT
CDR3: CASSLGTGQPQHF
J: TRBJ1-5
D: NA
V: TRBV12-3/TRBV12-4
size: many

DNA: TGTGCCAGCAAAGGGGGCGGGACTGAAGCTTTCTTT
CDR3: CASKGGGTEAFF
J: TRBJ1-1
D: TRBD1
V: TRBV6-1
size: many

DNA: TGTGCCAGCAGTTTATACGTAGCGGAGGTTACCGGGGAGCTGTTTTTT
CDR3: CASSLYVAEVTGELFF
J: TRBJ2-2
D: NA
V: TRBV27
size: NA

DNA: TGTGCCAGCAGCCCCGCGTCAACTAATGAAAAACTGTTTTTT
CDR3: CASSPASTNEKLFF
J: TRBJ1-4
D: NA
V: TRBV6-1
size: many

DNA: TGCGCCAGCACCCCGCGGGGGGCCAAAGAGACCCAGTACTTC
CDR3: CASTPRGAKETQYF
J: TRBJ2-5
D: TRBD2
V: TRBV5-1
size: few

DNA: TGTGCCAGTAGTATGTTAAGCAACCCGGGGGCAAGACTGTTTTTT
CDR3: CASSMLSNPGARLFF
J: TRBJ1-4
D: NA
V: TRBV19
size: few

DNA: TGTGCCAGCTCACCTTGGGACAGGAACAATTCACCCCTCCACTTT
CDR3: CASSPWDRNNSPLHF
J: TRBJ1-6
D: TRBD1
V: TRBV18
size: NA

DNA: TGTGCCAGCAAACCTAGCGGTCTTGAGGCCTACAATGAGCAGTTCTTC
CDR3: CASKPSGLEAYNEQFF
J: TRBJ2-1
D: TRBD2
V: TRBV27
size: many

DNA: TGTGCCAGCAGTTCCCCTCCCGGGACTAGCGTAACAGATACGCAGTATTTT
CDR3: CASSSPPGTSVTDTQYF
J: TRBJ2-3
D: TRBD2
V: TRBV28
size: many

DNA: TGTGCCAGCAGCCAAGGACAGGGCCCCTACAATGAGCAGTTCTTC
CDR3: CASSQGQGPYNEQFF
J: TRBJ2-1
D: TRBD1
V: TRBV3-1
size: many

DNA: TGCAGTGCTAGAGCTGTAGGGGCCTCTAACTATGGCTACACCTTT
CDR3: CSARAVGASNYGYTF
J: TRBJ1-2
D: NA
V: TRBV20-1
size: NA

DNA: TGTGCCAGCTCACCAGGAGTGAACACTGAAGCTTTCTTT
CDR3: CASSPGVNTEAFF
J: TRBJ1-1
D: NA
V: TRBV18
size: many

DNA: TGTGCCAGCAGTGGGGGGTACAATGAGCAGTTCTTC
CDR3: CASSGGYNEQFF
J: TRBJ2-1
D: NA
V: TRBV2
size: many

DNA: TGTGCCAGCAGCCCCGGGGGCGGGCTCTATACCGCTTTCTTT
CDR3: CASSPGGGLYTAFF
J: TRBJ1-1
D: NA
V: TRBV7-3
size: many

DNA: TGTGCCAGCAGCCGTACGACTAGCGGGGGGCGGGAGCAGTACTTC
CDR3: CASSRTTSGGREQYF
J: TRBJ2-7
D: TRBD2
V: TRBV6-1
size: many

DNA: TGCGCCAGCAGCTTGGGACAGGGAAGGACTTACACAGATACGCAGTATTTT
CDR3: CASSLGQGRTYTDTQYF
J: TRBJ2-3
D: TRBD1
V: TRBV5-1
size: many

DNA: TGTGCCAGCAGCTTAGGACTAGCCGTCTACAATGAGCAGTTCTTC
CDR3: CASSLGLAVYNEQFF
J: TRBJ2-1
D: TRBD2
V: TRBV7-9
size: many

DNA: TGTGCCAGCTCACTACCTAGCGGACCCACAGATACGCAGTATTTT
CDR3: CASSLPSGPTDTQYF
J: TRBJ2-3
D: TRBD2
V: TRBV18
size: many

DNA: TGTGCCAGCAGCTTGGCTCCAGGCGAGCTCTATGGCTACACCTTC
CDR3: CASSLAPGELYGYTF
J: TRBJ1-2
D: NA
V: TRBV5-5
size: many

DNA: TGCGCCAGCAGAGCTAGCGGGTATCTGGATGAGCAGTTCTTC
CDR3: CASRASGYLDEQFF
J: TRBJ2-1
D: TRBD2
V: TRBV10-1
size: few